The 20 T cell receptor beta chains below all came from one sample that was sequenced in a study of cytomegalovirus exposure and HLA in healthy donors. With 60 Vbeta and 13 Jbeta primers, the PCR was carried out. The table came from immunoSEQ multiplex PCR; TCRdb's copy has only in-frame clones and leaves some out. The sample lists approximately 130,000 clones, more than 70% occurring once. Sequencing was performed on PBMCs. The receptors originated from a woman aged 30 to 39 in good health and CMV-seropositive.

This clone showed up just once. The chain is built from TRBV9 and TRBJ2-3; a possible D gene is TRBD1 (6 bases). CDR3 length: 17 amino acids. Germline CDR1 SGDLS, CDR2 YYNGEE. The V and J ends lost 1 base and 4 bases respectively, with 19 bases between them. The CDR3 sequence: CASSVWGTHSLADTQYF. The CDR3 DNA sequence: TGTGCCAGCAGCGTATGGGGGACACACTCCCTGGCAGATACGCAGTATTTT.

V is TRBV2 and J is TRBJ1-5, with D possibly matching TRBD1 (5 bases). CDR1 is SNHLY and CDR2 is FYNNEI in the germline V gene. Trimming stripped 3 bases from V and 6 bases from J, with 9 bases between. The CDR3 is made up of 13 amino acids. CDR3 region: CASSDREVQPQHF. CDR3 DNA: TGTGCCAGCAGTGACAGGGAAGTTCAGCCCCAGCATTTT.

The gene calls are TRBV5-1 and TRBJ1-5; TRBD1 agrees at 7 bases. J was trimmed by 6 bases and V by 4 bases; bases with no gene match: 4. Germline V CDR1 and CDR2: SGHRS, YFSETQ. The CDR3 extends over 13 amino acids. The CDR3 loop reads CASSDQGGQPQHF. CDR3 sequence (DNA): TGCGCCAGCAGCGACCAGGGGGGTCAGCCCCAGCATTTT.

This chain links TRBV11-2 with TRBJ1-2; no definite D call. This CDR3 spans 13 amino acids. From germline, CDR1 is SGHAT and CDR2 FQNNGV. The V end was cut by 5 bases, the J end by 6 bases, with 13 bases between. This chain's CDR3 is CASSETGADGYTF. CDR3 coding DNA: TGTGCCAGCAGCGAGACGGGAGCGGATGGCTACACCTTC.

J is TRBJ1-3 and V is TRBV28; TRBD1 aligns across 9 bases. This CDR3 is built from 16 residues. J was trimmed by 6 bases and V by 4 bases; bases with no gene match: 10. Germline-derived CDR1 and CDR2 are MDHEN and SYDVKM. The CDR3 DNA reads as TGTGCCAGCAGTTCTACTTCCGACAGGGGGGAAAACACCATATATTTT. It encodes CASSSTSDRGENTIYF.

This chain connects TRBV20-1 to TRBJ2-7; maybe TRBD2 (5 bases). This CDR3 spans 11 amino acids. V lost 4 bases, J lost 2 bases, and 6 bases lay in between. Germline V gives CDR1 DFQATT, CDR2 SNEGSKA (reference sequence). The CDR3 loop reads CSAKEAYEQYF. CDR3 nucleotide sequence: TGCAGTGCTAAGGAGGCCTACGAGCAGTACTTC.

This rearrangement joins TRBV11-2 to TRBJ1-1; TRBD1 matches 7 bases. V was pared by 3 bases and J by 0 bases, with 4 bases of the junction left unmatched. From germline, CDR1 is SGHAT and CDR2 FQNNGV. The CDR3 consists of 15 residues. This chain's CDR3 is CASSFAGQLNTEAFF. Here the CDR3 DNA reads TGTGCCAGCAGCTTCGCGGGACAGCTGAACACTGAAGCTTTCTTT.

A single count supports this clone. The chain recombines TRBV9 with TRBJ2-7; 10 bases match TRBD1. The CDR3 covers 13 residues. V gave up 5 bases and J gave up 5 bases; unmatched junction bases: 4. Germline V gives CDR1 SGDLS, CDR2 YYNGEE. CDR3 DNA: TGTGCCAGCAGTGTGACAGGGGGCGACGAGCAGTACTTC. Translated, it gives CASSVTGGDEQYF.

The sample holds one count of this clone. The rearrangement links TRBV28 to TRBJ1-2, with 8 bases that match TRBD1. Germline CDR1 is MDHEN and CDR2 is SYDVKM. The CDR3 extends over 14 amino acids. V shed 6 bases and J 4 bases; nucleotides not matched to a gene: 7. In DNA form, the CDR3 reads TGTGCCAGCAGAACCCACGGACAGGGCTATGGCTACACCTTC. This encodes CASRTHGQGYGYTF.

This clone was counted once. The chain is built from TRBV27 and TRBJ1-4; D remains ambiguous. The CDR3 is made up of 11 amino acids. Trimming took off 5 bases at V and 8 bases at J, with 6 bases between the two ends. Germline V gene lookup returns CDR1 MNHEY and CDR2 SMNVEV (reference sequence). The CDR3, as DNA: TGTGCCAGCAGTAGCGGCGAAAAACTGTTTTTT. Translation: CASSSGEKLFF.

CDR3 bases: TGTGCCAGTAGTACCCCTTACGGGACAGGAGTCACTGGGGCCAACGTCCTGACTTTC. It codes for CASSTPYGTGVTGANVLTF. The chain is built from TRBV19 and TRBJ2-6; 8 bases are a match to TRBD1. This CDR3 has 19 residues. J gave up 2 bases and V 4 bases, and 13 bases lay outside the gene matches. The V gene's germline CDR1 is LNHDA and CDR2 SQIVND (reference sequence).

The genes are TRBV5-4 and TRBJ2-5, with 10 bases that match TRBD2. The CDR3 spans 15 residues. Germline CDR1 reads SGHNT; CDR2 reads YYREEE (reference sequence). With 4 bases clipped from V and 3 bases from J, the junction kept 6 bases outside the gene matches. The CDR3 here is CASSPSGRLEETQYF. CDR3 coding DNA: TGTGCCAGCAGCCCTAGCGGGAGATTGGAAGAGACCCAGTACTTC.

CDR3 amino acids: CAWSVTGTNIQYF. The CDR3 DNA reads as TGTGCCTGGAGTGTAACGGGAACGAACATTCAGTACTTC. The chain links TRBV30 to TRBJ2-4, with D possibly being TRBD2 (5 bases). V was pared by 0 bases and J by 7 bases, with 10 bases between. There are 13 residues in the CDR3. Germline values: CDR1 GTSNPN, CDR2 SVGIG (reference sequence).

DNA of the CDR3: TGCGCCAGCAGGGAGGCGGGCCACAACACCGGGGAGCTGTTTTTT. Its protein product is CASREAGHNTGELFF. V is TRBV5-1 and J is TRBJ2-2; TRBD2 is a possible D gene (5 bases). V shed 5 bases and J shed 2 bases, with 13 bases lying between them. This CDR3 has 15 amino acids. The germline V gene has CDR1 SGHRS and CDR2 YFSETQ.

This rearrangement joins TRBV30 to TRBJ1-3, with TRBD1 matching 8 bases. The CDR3 loop spans 14 amino acids. J lost 2 bases, V lost 4 bases, and 4 bases had no gene match. From germline, CDR1 is GTSNPN and CDR2 SVGIG (reference sequence). CDR3: CAWNMDRAGNTIYF. Here the CDR3 DNA reads TGTGCCTGGAATATGGACAGGGCTGGAAACACCATATATTTT.

This chain links TRBV7-2 with TRBJ2-5; 8 bases align to TRBD2. The CDR3 extends over 15 amino acids. The ends lost 2 bases at V and 5 bases at J; junction bases unmatched: 7. The V gene's germline CDR1 is SGHTA and CDR2 FQGNSA. For the CDR3, the DNA is TGTGCCAGCAGCTTAAATGGGCTAGCGGGCGAGACCCAGTACTTC. This translates into CASSLNGLAGETQYF.

Regarding this clone: A junction end diverges from the germline sequence, so it may reflect a read error. The chain recombines TRBV5-1 with TRBJ2-3; 7 nucleotides match TRBD2. Germline assignment: CDR1 SGHRS and CDR2 YFSETQ. This CDR3 spans 17 amino acids. CDR3 coding DNA: TGCGCCAGCAGCTTGGTGTCTAGCGGATCCCACACAGATATGCAGTATTTT. Protein sequence: CASSLVSSGSHTDMQYF.

This clone occurred a few times. This sequence joins TRBV28 and TRBJ2-2, with 9 bases aligning to TRBD2. Trimming took 6 bases from V and 7 from J; bases not matched to a gene: 21. CDR3 length: 19 amino acids. Germline V CDR1 and CDR2: MDHEN, SYDVKM. CDR3 loop: CASRGGPSGTYRPGGELFF. DNA for the CDR3: TGTGCCAGCAGGGGGGGGCCTAGCGGGACCTACCGGCCAGGCGGGGAGCTGTTTTTT.

The gene calls are TRBV30 and TRBJ1-2, with TRBD1 matching over 8 bases. CDR1 is GTSNPN, CDR2 SVGIG, per germline (reference sequence). V lost 5 bases to trimming and J lost 4 bases; unmatched junction nucleotides: 3. The CDR3 sequence is 12 residues long. CDR3 sequence reads: CAWSTGGYGYTF. CDR3 nucleotide sequence: TGTGCCTGGTCAACAGGGGGCTATGGCTACACCTTC. Drawing the rest from reference TRBV30 and TRBJ1-2, the complete variable domain is SQTIHQWPATLVQPVGSPLSLECTVEGTSNPNLYWYRQAAGRGLQLLFYSVGIGQISSEVPQNLSASRPQDRQFILSSKKLLLSDSGFYLCAWSTGGYGYTFGSGTRLTVV.

The chain links TRBV11-3 to TRBJ1-1, with D hard to call. Germline lookup yields CDR1 SGHNT and CDR2 YENEEA. The CDR3 is made up of 14 amino acids. Trimming shortened V by 5 bases and J by 4 bases, and 14 bases separated the two germline ends. Here the CDR3 DNA reads TGTGCCAGCAGCCCCGGTGGCGGAGCCACTGAAGCTTTCTTT. Encoded protein: CASSPGGGATEAFF.